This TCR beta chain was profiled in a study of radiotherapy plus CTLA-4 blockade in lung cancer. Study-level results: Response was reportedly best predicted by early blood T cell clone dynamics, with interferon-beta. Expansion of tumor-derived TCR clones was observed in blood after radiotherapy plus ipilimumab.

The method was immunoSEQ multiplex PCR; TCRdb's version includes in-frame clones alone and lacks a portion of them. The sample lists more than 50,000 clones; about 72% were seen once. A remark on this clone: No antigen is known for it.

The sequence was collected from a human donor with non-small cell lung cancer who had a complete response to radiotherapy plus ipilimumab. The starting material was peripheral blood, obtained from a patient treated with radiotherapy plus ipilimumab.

The CDR3, as DNA: TGTGCCAGCAGTGAAACTGGCAGGGGGCAATACGAGCAGTACTTC. Residues: CASSETGRGQYEQYF. The chain joins TRBV25-1 to TRBJ2-7; 8 positions match TRBD1. J was trimmed by 4 bases and V by 2 bases; bases with no gene match: 7. The CDR3 extends over 15 amino acids. CDR1 and CDR2 (germline): MGHDK, SYGVNS.